This paragraph covers one T cell receptor beta chain sequence. This entry is derived from a study of blood T cell repertoires in COVID-19. Overall study context: COVID-19 samples, acute and convalescent, were from the United States, Italy and Spain. Nucleic acid was either cDNA or gDNA, and it came from T cells, B-cell-depleted T cells, or PBMCs.

CDR1 MNHNY and CDR2 SVGAGI come from the germline V gene (reference sequence). The V end was cut by 2 bases, the J end by 6 bases, with 16 bases between. The CDR3 contains 15 residues. In the original workflow: Scientists estimated how many nucleated cells there were by amplifying reference gene primers. Sequenced by immunoSEQ multiplex PCR; TCRdb stores in-frame clones only, minus some. The V and J calls and the clone size are those of that table, but D and trimming were determined from the DNA. The sample includes over 150,000 clones, 70% to 90% of them seen just once. This chain links TRBV6-6 with TRBJ1-2, with a possible D match to TRBD1 (6 bases). The sequenced material came from peripheral blood. This clonotype was sampled from a man aged 25-40 years with acute or convalescent COVID-19. The CDR3 is CASSYDTGPTDGYTF. DNA of the CDR3: TGTGCCAGCAGTTACGACACAGGGCCTACGGATGGCTACACCTTC.